These 11 T cell receptor beta chains share one sample of origin, sequenced in a study of T-cell reconstitution after alpha-beta-depleted transplantation in children. Preparation of the TCRbeta library used unique molecular identifiers. TCRdb independently ran MiXCR on the PCR reads; one entry per CDR3 protein. The sample includes around 400,000 distinct CDR3 sequences, over 20% of them seen just once. Source: PBMCs from the stem cell graft donor, taken from the stem cell graft. The receptors stem from a human donor who donated a stem cell graft to a child with acute myeloid leukemia.

Ten or more counts support this clonotype. This chain links TRBV20-1 with TRBJ2-7, with 7 bases aligning to TRBD2. CDR1 DFQATT and CDR2 SNEGSKA come from the germline V gene (reference sequence). This CDR3 is built from 11 residues. The CDR3 DNA reads TGCGGGGTAGCCAGCGGGGTAGCAAGATACTTC. This gives the protein CGVASGVARYF.

The V gene is TRBV29-1, the J gene TRBJ2-3; 7 bases fit TRBD1. J gave up 5 bases and V 4 bases, and 15 bases lay outside the gene matches. Germline V gives CDR1 SQVTM, CDR2 ANQGSEA. CDR3 length equals 16 residues. The DNA of the CDR3 is TGCAGCGTTGCTGGACTCGACAGGGTCTCGGGAGATACGCAGTATTTT. Residues: CSVAGLDRVSGDTQYF.

The chain couples TRBV6-5 to TRBJ1-2; D remains ambiguous. CDR1 is MNHEY, CDR2 SVGAGI, per germline. V lost 6 bases and J 4 bases, leaving 12 bases between the germline ends. The CDR3 is 13 residues long. The CDR3 nucleotides are TGTGCCAGCAGCTCTCGGACGGGCTATGGCTACACCTTC. It is translated as CASSSRTGYGYTF.

This clonotype was observed a handful of times. The chain has TRBV4-1 and TRBJ1-1, with 8 bases matching TRBD1. V shed 0 bases and J 6 bases; nucleotides not matched to a gene: 3. Germline V gives CDR1 MGHRA, CDR2 YSYEKL. This CDR3 spans 14 amino acids. CDR3: CASSQDGRGPEAFF. The CDR3 DNA follows: TGCGCCAGCAGCCAAGATGGCAGGGGGCCTGAAGCTTTCTTT.

This sequence joins TRBV28 and TRBJ2-7; D is possibly TRBD2 (7 bases). CDR3 length equals 14 residues. The V gene lost 8 bases and the J gene lost 3 bases, with 17 bases spanning the gap. Germline loops: CDR1 MDHEN, CDR2 SYDVKM. In DNA, the CDR3 is TGTGCCAGCGGGGGGGACAACGCGAACTACGAGCAGTACTTC. Residues: CASGGDNANYEQYF.

This clonotype has at least ten counts. This rearrangement joins TRBV20-1 to TRBJ2-5; 11 positions agree with TRBD2. The CDR3 contains 14 residues. Germline V gene sequence: CDR1 DFQATT, CDR2 SNEGSKA (reference sequence). The junction had 5 bases not matched to a gene; V was cut back by 3 bases and J by 5 bases. The CDR3 coding sequence is TGCAGTGCTAGTACTAGCGGGAGTTCGGAGACCCAGTACTTC. Translating it yields CSASTSGSSETQYF.

This clonotype was seen more than once but under ten times. The chain combines TRBV15 with TRBJ2-7; no reliable D call. Trimming removed 0 bases from V and 4 bases from J, with 7 bases in between. The CDR3 is 13 amino acids. CDR1 is LNHNV, CDR2 YYDKDF, per germline (reference sequence). CDR3 nucleotide sequence: TGTGCCACCAGCAGAGAGTTCATGTACGAGCAGTACTTC. This gives the protein CATSREFMYEQYF.

As DNA, the CDR3 is TGCAGCGTTGGGGGGGGTCGCCTCACAGATACGCAGTATTTT. It translates to CSVGGGRLTDTQYF. The genes are TRBV29-1 and TRBJ2-3, with 7 nucleotides matching TRBD2. V lost 4 bases to trimming and J lost 2 bases; unmatched junction nucleotides: 6. This CDR3 comprises 14 residues. In germline, CDR1 is SQVTM, CDR2 ANQGSEA.

The rearrangement links TRBV25-1 to TRBJ2-3; D gene uncertain. CDR1 MGHDK and CDR2 SYGVNS come from the germline V gene. This CDR3 contains 16 residues. V lost 3 bases and J 0 bases, leaving 13 bases between the germline ends. The chain's CDR3 is CASSDAQRTSTDTQYF. The CDR3, as DNA: TGTGCCAGCAGTGATGCCCAGAGAACTAGCACAGATACGCAGTATTTT.

Many counts were recorded for this clonotype. Germline and junction disagree at one end, which may indicate a read error. This sequence joins TRBV4-1 and TRBJ2-7, with 8 positions matching TRBD1. The CDR3 has 14 amino acids. CDR1 and CDR2 from the germline V gene are MGHRA and YSYEKL. CDR3 residues: CASSQGQGTYEQYF. The CDR3 nucleotides read TGTGCCAGCAGCCAAGGACAGGGCACCTACGAGCAGTACTTC.

The rearrangement links TRBV9 to TRBJ2-3; 11 nucleotides agree with TRBD2. The CDR3 has 17 amino acids. Germline values: CDR1 SGDLS, CDR2 YYNGEE. With 4 bases clipped from V and 2 bases from J, the junction kept 9 bases outside the gene matches. The CDR3 DNA reads as TGTGCCAGCAGCACACCAACTAGCGGGAGCCACACAGATACGCAGTATTTT. Residues: CASSTPTSGSHTDTQYF.